What follows are 26 T cell receptor beta chains derived from one specimen sequenced in a study of T-cell memory formation after mild COVID-19. Each CDR3 protein is one row after TCRdb ran MiXCR on the 5' RACE reads. The sample lists about 560,000 distinct CDR3 sequences, more than 15% occurring once. The sample consisted of PBMCs or a T cell subset sorted from them (not recorded which). These receptors were taken from an adult woman who had mild COVID-19 (a few samples of this study predate the infection). Cell type and time point are not known.

The chain is built from TRBV9 and TRBJ2-3; perhaps TRBD2 as D (6 bases). Per the germline V gene, CDR1 is SGDLS and CDR2 is YYNGEE. This CDR3 is 14 amino acids long. V gave up 2 bases and J gave up 4 bases, with 11 bases separating them. CDR3: CASSVSGGPDTQYF. The CDR3 DNA sequence: TGTGCCAGCAGCGTTAGCGGTGGGCCAGATACGCAGTATTTT.

This clonotype was detected only a few times. The chain joins TRBV7-9 to TRBJ2-7; TRBD2 matches 12 bases. Germline V gene sequence: CDR1 SEHNR, CDR2 FQNEAQ (reference sequence). V lost 2 bases and J lost 4; bases outside the gene matches: 6. This CDR3 region has 16 residues. The DNA for the CDR3 is TGTGCCAGCAGCTTACGGACTAGCGGGGTGAGGTACGAGCAGTACTTC. Its protein is CASSLRTSGVRYEQYF.

This chain joins TRBV28 and TRBJ2-3, with 13 bases that match TRBD2. V lost 7 bases and J lost 6; bases outside the gene matches: 1. The CDR3 sequence is 13 residues long. Germline V gives CDR1 MDHEN, CDR2 SYDVKM. Here the CDR3 DNA reads TGTGCCAGCAAACTAGCGGGGGGGGATACGCAGTATTTT. Translation: CASKLAGGDTQYF. Combining the CDR3 with reference TRBV28 and TRBJ2-3 gives the whole variable domain DVKVTQSSRYLVKRTGEKVFLECVQDMDHENMFWYRQDPGLGLRLIYFSYDVKMKEKGDIPEGYSVSREKKERFSLILESASTNQTSMYLCASKLAGGDTQYFGPGTRLTVL.

The gene calls are TRBV10-3 and TRBJ2-5, with TRBD2 matching 7 bases. V shed 5 bases, J shed 2 bases, and the junction held 8 bases outside the gene matches. The CDR3 runs to 15 residues. Germline V lookup: CDR1 ENHRY, CDR2 SYGVKD. CDR3 protein: CAISPSGTIQETQYF. DNA for the CDR3: TGTGCCATCAGTCCTTCGGGGACTATACAAGAGACCCAGTACTTC.

The table lists this clonotype with a few counts. V and J are TRBV5-1 and TRBJ2-3, with 13 bases fitting TRBD2. The J segment lost 1 base and the V segment lost 1 base, leaving 3 bases of the junction unmatched. This CDR3 spans 17 amino acids. Germline CDR1 is SGHRS and CDR2 is YFSETQ. The CDR3, as DNA: TGCGCCAGCAGCTTGCTTGGACTAGCGGGGGGCACAGATACGCAGTATTTT. Its protein is CASSLLGLAGGTDTQYF.

This clonotype was picked up a small number of times. CDR3 sequence (DNA): TGTGCCAGCAGACAGGTGGTTAATGAAAAACTGTTTTTT. Translated, it gives CASRQVVNEKLFF. This chain uses TRBV6-5 with TRBJ1-4, with D possibly TRBD1 on 5 matching bases. The germline V and J ends were trimmed by 6 bases and 4 bases, with 9 bases remaining between them. CDR1 MNHEY and CDR2 SVGAGI come from the germline V gene. The CDR3 consists of 13 residues.

The chain employs TRBV30 and TRBJ2-7; D not resolved. This CDR3 region has 13 residues. V was shortened by 0 bases and J by 3 bases, with 9 bases between the two germline ends. The V gene's germline CDR1 is GTSNPN and CDR2 SVGIG (reference sequence). CDR3 region: CAWSVRLFYEQYF. The CDR3 nucleotides are TGTGCCTGGAGTGTACGTCTTTTCTACGAGCAGTACTTC.

This sequence joins TRBV12-3 or TRBV12-4 and TRBJ1-6, with 9 bases identical to TRBD1. The CDR3 extends over 15 amino acids. V was pared by 6 bases and J by 8 bases, with 8 bases of the junction left unmatched. This CDR3 reads CASRPWTGDHSPLHF. Written as DNA, the CDR3 is TGTGCCAGCAGACCTTGGACAGGGGACCATTCACCCCTCCACTTT.

This clonotype was seen a handful of times. The rearrangement joins TRBV15 to TRBJ2-3; 7 bases fit TRBD2. The CDR3 has 13 residues. The V and J ends lost 0 bases and 15 bases, in that order; junction bases with no gene match: 9. Germline V gives CDR1 LNHNV, CDR2 YYDKDF (reference sequence). The CDR3, as DNA: TGTGCCACCAGCAGAGACCGGACTAGGCCCGCTTATTTT. It encodes CATSRDRTRPAYF.

The rearrangement links TRBV18 to TRBJ2-7; TRBD1 matches at 10 bases. Losses at the gene ends were 2 bases for V and 3 bases for J; bases not matched to a gene: 4. Germline V CDR1 and CDR2: KGHSH, LQKENI. The CDR3 totals 15 residues. The CDR3 nucleotides read TGTGCCAGCTCACCAATGACAGGGGGCCACTACGAGCAGTACTTC. It translates to CASSPMTGGHYEQYF.

The chain links TRBV23-1 to TRBJ1-5; D is undetermined. TRBV23-1 is assigned to the ORF class and has an uncertain function. CDR3 length: 16 residues. Trimming left V 3 bases short and J 9 bases short, with 21 bases between. In DNA, the CDR3 is TGCGCCAGCAGTCATGCGTTCAAACCCTCTATGTGGCCCCAGCATTTT. It is translated as CASSHAFKPSMWPQHF.

V gene TRBV7-2 combines with J gene TRBJ2-3, with a weak D call TRBD2 (7 bases). Germline CDR1 SGHTA, CDR2 FQGNSA. This CDR3 is built from 15 residues. V gave up 1 base and J gave up 2 bases, with 10 bases separating them. CDR3 sequence (DNA): TGTGCCAGCAGCTTAGGTGCGGGGGCCACAGATACGCAGTATTTT. Encoded protein: CASSLGAGATDTQYF.

V gene TRBV5-1 combines with J gene TRBJ2-5, with D possibly being TRBD1 (6 bases). Germline V gene data show CDR1 as SGHRS and CDR2 as YFSETQ. The CDR3 has 13 residues. V lost 4 bases to trimming and J lost 2 bases, with 9 bases between them. The chain's CDR3 is CASSITGQETQYF. The CDR3 DNA follows: TGCGCCAGCAGCATCACAGGGCAAGAGACCCAGTACTTC. Combining the CDR3 with reference TRBV5-1 and TRBJ2-5 gives the whole variable domain KAGVTQTPRYLIKTRGQQVTLSCSPISGHRSVSWYQQTPGQGLQFLFEYFSETQRNKGNFPGRFSGRQFSNSRSEMNVSTLELGDSALYLCASSITGQETQYFGPGTRLLVL.

The table lists this clonotype with a few counts. The genes are TRBV11-2 and TRBJ2-3; D may be TRBD1 or TRBD2 (5 bases each). The CDR3 is made up of 14 amino acids. Germline V lookup: CDR1 SGHAT, CDR2 FQNNGV. V was clipped by 6 bases and J by 10 bases, with 20 bases between them. CDR3 region: CASRLIRGTGAQYF. CDR3 bases: TGTGCCAGCAGGCTTATTAGAGGGACCGGGGCGCAGTATTTT.

This clonotype came up a few times. V usage is TRBV9 and J usage is TRBJ2-2, with 8 bases identical to TRBD1. Germline values: CDR1 SGDLS, CDR2 YYNGEE. Unmatched junction bases numbered 5, after V lost 4 bases and J lost 0 bases. CDR3 length: 16 amino acids. The CDR3 DNA reads TGTGCCAGCAGCTGGGGACAGGACACGAACACCGGGGAGCTGTTTTTT. It encodes CASSWGQDTNTGELFF.

The rearrangement links TRBV4-1 to TRBJ2-1; D call uncertain. The V and J ends lost 1 base and 0 bases respectively, with 10 bases between them. The CDR3 has 16 amino acids. Looked up from germline, CDR1 is MGHRA and CDR2 is YSYEKL. The CDR3: CASSQAFASSYNEQFF. In DNA, the CDR3 is TGCGCCAGCAGCCAAGCATTCGCGAGCTCCTACAATGAGCAGTTCTTC.

J is TRBJ2-3 and V is TRBV20-1, with 15 bases matching TRBD2. This CDR3 has 18 amino acids. J was trimmed by 4 bases and V by 3 bases; bases with no gene match: 11. Germline CDR1 is DFQATT and CDR2 is SNEGSKA (reference sequence). This CDR3 reads CSARRTSGRAGSPDTQYF. The CDR3 nucleotides are TGCAGTGCTAGGAGGACTAGCGGGAGGGCCGGATCGCCAGATACGCAGTATTTT.

This clonotype appeared many times. The CDR3 protein is CASSLKEGHIQYF. CDR3 sequence (DNA): TGTGCCAGCAGTTTAAAGGAGGGACACATTCAGTACTTC. This chain joins TRBV12-3 or TRBV12-4 and TRBJ2-4, with D perhaps matching TRBD2 (6 bases). Trimming shortened V by 2 bases and J by 8 bases, and 10 bases separated the two germline ends. The CDR3 has 13 amino acids.

This clonotype was seen only a few times. CDR3 DNA sequence: TGCAGCGTTGAAAGAGCAGGCCCCGTGGAGCTGTTTTTT. It encodes CSVERAGPVELFF. This rearrangement joins TRBV29-1 to TRBJ2-2; D call uncertain. This CDR3 region has 13 residues. From germline, CDR1 is SQVTM and CDR2 ANQGSEA. V lost 2 bases and J lost 10, with 14 bases in between.

A few counts support this clonotype. The chain is built from TRBV6-2 or TRBV6-3 and TRBJ2-3, with D perhaps matching TRBD1 (5 bases). The CDR3 loop spans 12 amino acids. CDR1 is MNHEY, CDR2 SVGEGT, per germline. Trimming pared 6 bases from V and 1 base from J, leaving 5 bases between. CDR3 sequence reads: CASRTGTDTQYF. In DNA, the CDR3 is TGTGCCAGCAGGACAGGCACAGATACGCAGTATTTT.

The genes are TRBV7-6 and TRBJ1-1; D is perhaps TRBD1 (6 bases). This CDR3 is built from 13 residues. Between the trimmed V and J ends, which lost 3 bases and 7 bases, there was a span of 12 bases. Germline V gene data show CDR1 as SGHVS and CDR2 as FNYEAQ. The CDR3 nucleotides are TGTGCCAGCAGCTTGATGAGGGGGGATGAAGCTTTCTTT. Translation: CASSLMRGDEAFF.

V and J are TRBV10-3 and TRBJ1-2, with D perhaps TRBD1 (6 bases). Germline assignment: CDR1 ENHRY and CDR2 SYGVKD. The CDR3 is 12 residues long. V was trimmed by 2 bases and J by 7 bases, leaving 8 bases between them. CDR3 loop: CAISEPRGGYTF. The DNA of the CDR3 is TGTGCCATCAGTGAGCCCAGGGGTGGCTACACCTTC.

This clonotype has just a few counts. This chain joins TRBV6-2 or TRBV6-3 and TRBJ2-7, with D unresolved. The CDR3 runs 11 residues. The germline V gene encodes CDR1 MNHEY and CDR2 SVGEGT. Trimming took off 2 bases at V and 8 bases at J, with 7 bases between the two ends. The CDR3, as DNA: TGTGCCAGCAGTTACACGTGGAAGCAGTACTTC. Its protein is CASSYTWKQYF.

The table lists this clonotype with a few counts. The rearrangement joins TRBV10-3 to TRBJ2-5; D unresolved. Trimming cost V 0 bases and J 5 bases, with 10 bases left between them. The CDR3 spans 14 residues. The V gene's germline CDR1 is ENHRY and CDR2 SYGVKD. The CDR3 reads CAISESSFGETQYF. The CDR3 coding sequence is TGTGCCATCAGTGAGTCGTCCTTCGGGGAGACCCAGTACTTC.

This chain uses TRBV14 with TRBJ1-4; D is unresolved. V was clipped by 4 bases and J by 6 bases, with 6 bases between them. Per the germline V gene, CDR1 is SGHDN and CDR2 is FVKESK. The CDR3 contains 12 residues. In nucleotides, the CDR3 is TGTGCCAGCAGCCGGACTTATGAAAAACTGTTTTTT. It codes for CASSRTYEKLFF.

This clonotype was detected only a few times. The CDR3: CASSETGTLGNQPQHF. The CDR3 region has the DNA TGTGCCAGCAGTGAGACCGGGACATTAGGAAATCAGCCCCAGCATTTT. V usage is TRBV27 and J usage is TRBJ1-5; weak D call: TRBD1 (6 bases). V lost 5 bases to trimming and J lost 4 bases, with 18 bases between them. Germline V CDR1 and CDR2: MNHEY, SMNVEV (reference sequence). This CDR3 spans 16 amino acids.